This TCR beta chain was recorded in a study of blood T cells in healthy people across ages. A second PCR, run for about 7 to 12 cycles, used a sample-barcoded 5' primer plus a J-beta primer mix. TCRdb reprocessed the 5' RACE reads via MiXCR and lists one record per CDR3 protein. This sample has about 840,000 distinct CDR3 sequences, with roughly 28% found just once. Germline trimming cut 7 bases from V and 0 bases from J; bases unmatched to any gene: 14. The germline gives CDR1 SGHRS, CDR2 YFSETQ. The CDR3 has 17 amino acids. The data also belong to a second study, concerning T cells of mothers and their children. That report notes: A few healthy Caucasian mothers and their six children were the donors. Related mother-child pairs shared slightly more overlap than unrelated pairs, but the difference was non-significant. T cell clones that were persistent and microchimeric went undetected.

The sequencing sample was made of blood. The receptor comes from a woman in her 40s in good health. The genes are TRBV5-1 and TRBJ1-1; 8 bases line up with TRBD1. As DNA, the CDR3 is TGCGCCAGCTGGAGGGGGACAGGAGGGCTCATGAACACTGAAGCTTTCTTT. Amino acid sequence: CASWRGTGGLMNTEAFF.